Listed below are T cell receptor beta chains from one sample, sequenced in a study of blood T cell repertoires in COVID-19. Assay used: immunoSEQ multiplex PCR; TCRdb lists only in-frame clones, some missing. The repertoire holds around 150,000 clones, around 90% seen once, with roughly 10% in the top ten. Input material: peripheral blood. The origin of the receptors is a man aged 55-75 years with active or convalescent COVID-19. Each CDR3 is given with its conserved first and last residue. D genes are given only for firm matches. Size is stated for part of the rows, as once, few or many counts, or as a class when the clone is expanded.

>TRBJ2-7|TRBV29-1|NA|NA
TGCAGCGCTAGGACAGTTCCCTACGAGCAGTACTTC
CSARTVPYEQYF
>TRBJ2-3|TRBV11-3|TRBD2|NA
TGTGCCAGCAGCCTAAATAGCGGACTAGCGGGAGTGGGTAGGACAGATACGCAGTATTTT
CASSLNSGLAGVGRTDTQYF
>TRBJ1-5|TRBV9|NA|NA
TGTGCCAGCAGCGCCCGGGGGGGCGACCAGCCCCAGCATTTT
CASSARGGDQPQHF
>TRBJ2-7|TRBV7-6|TRBD2|NA
TGTGCCAGCAGCTTAGGGGCTAGCGGCTCGGACGAGCAGTACTTC
CASSLGASGSDEQYF
>TRBJ1-3|TRBV28|NA|few
TGTGCCAGCAGTTTCTCGGGGAGGGGAAGCAGCTCTGGAAACACCATATATTTT
CASSFSGRGSSSGNTIYF
>TRBJ2-5|TRBV10-3|TRBD2|NA
TGTGCCATCAGTGCCGACCCGGGGACTAGCGGAGGGGAGACCCAGTACTTC
CAISADPGTSGGETQYF
>TRBJ1-2|TRBV29-1|TRBD1|NA
TGCAGCGTTGAATCGGACAGGGTGAACTATGGCTACACCTTC
CSVESDRVNYGYTF
>TRBJ2-7|TRBV29-1|TRBD2|NA
TGCAGCGTAGGGACTAGACGCTACGAGCAGTACTTC
CSVGTRRYEQYF
>TRBJ2-5|TRBV11-2|NA|once
TGTGCCAGCGGGGCGGTCCAAGAGACCCAGTACTTC
CASGAVQETQYF
>TRBJ2-7|TRBV5-6|TRBD1|NA
TGTGCCAGCAGCCGGACAGGGAATTCCTACGAGCAGTACTTC
CASSRTGNSYEQYF
>TRBJ2-7|TRBV10-3|NA|NA
TGTGCCATCAGTGAGTCGGTAGCGGCCTCCTACGAGCAGTACTTC
CAISESVAASYEQYF
>TRBJ1-1|TRBV7-9|TRBD1|once
TGTGCCAGCAGCTCCGACAGGGGTAGACGGATCGGCACTGAAGCTTTCTTT
CASSSDRGRRIGTEAFF
>TRBJ2-7|TRBV7-9|NA|NA
TGTGCCAGCAGCTTATGGGACGGGAGCTCCTACGAGCAGTACTTC
CASSLWDGSSYEQYF
>TRBJ2-4|TRBV14|NA|few
TGTGCCAGCAGCCAAGATTGGGGACTAGCCAAAAACATTCAGTACTTC
CASSQDWGLAKNIQYF
>TRBJ1-1|TRBV7-2|NA|NA
TGTGCCAGCAGCTTTGACAGGTATAACACTGAAGCTTTCTTT
CASSFDRYNTEAFF
>TRBJ2-5|TRBV25-1|NA|NA
TGTGCCAGCGCACGGGGGGCGGAGACCCAGTACTTC
CASARGAETQYF
>TRBJ2-7|TRBV19|TRBD2|NA
TGTGCCAGTAGCCCGGGACTAGTAGCCGAGCAGTACTTC
CASSPGLVAEQYF
>TRBJ2-1|TRBV6-5|TRBD2|NA
TGTGCCAGCAGTTTATCAAGCGGGAGCATTTATGAGCAGTTCTTC
CASSLSSGSIYEQFF
>TRBJ2-7|TRBV6-6|NA|NA
TGTGCCAGCAGTTACGAACAGCCAGACCCCGGGCAGTACTTC
CASSYEQPDPGQYF
>TRBJ1-5|TRBV29-1|TRBD1|NA
TGCAGCGTTGGACAGGGGGCACAACAGCCCCAGCATTTT
CSVGQGAQQPQHF
>TRBJ1-2|TRBV6-5|NA|NA
TGTGCCAGCAGTTACTCTAGGGGTGCGATCTATGGCTACACCTTC
CASSYSRGAIYGYTF
>TRBJ2-1|TRBV7-2|TRBD2|few
TGTGCCAGCAGACGGGGGAATCTAGCGGGGGGATACAATGAGCAGTTCTTC
CASRRGNLAGGYNEQFF
>TRBJ2-3|TRBV3-1/TRBV3-2|TRBD2|NA
TGTGCCAGCACTCTAGCGGGACGCACAGATACGCAGTATTTT
CASTLAGRTDTQYF
>TRBJ2-1|TRBV5-8|NA|NA
TGTGCCAGCAGCTTGGGTCTAGCGAGCTCCTACAATGAGCAGTTCTTC
CASSLGLASSYNEQFF
>TRBJ1-2|TRBV6-5|TRBD1|NA
TGTGCCAGCAGACGTGGGACAGGGGGGGATGGCTACACCTTC
CASRRGTGGDGYTF
>TRBJ1-2|TRBV5-1|TRBD1|NA
TGCGCCAGCAGCCCGACGACAGGGTTAGATGGCTACACCTTC
CASSPTTGLDGYTF
>TRBJ2-3|TRBV27|TRBD1|few
TGTGCCAGCAGTTTATACCAGGGGGCGCAGGGTGGAACAGATACGCAGTATTTT
CASSLYQGAQGGTDTQYF
>TRBJ2-7|TRBV12-3/TRBV12-4|NA|NA
TGTGCCAGCAGTTTAGCCCAGTTGGACGAGCAGTACTTC
CASSLAQLDEQYF
>TRBJ1-5|TRBV6-2/TRBV6-3|NA|once
TGTGCCAGCAGCTGGCAGCGCGTTCAGCCCCAGCATTTT
CASSWQRVQPQHF
>TRBJ2-7|TRBV5-5|NA|NA
TGTGCCAGCAGCTTGGGGCAGGGGATTTCCTACGAGCAGTACTTC
CASSLGQGISYEQYF
>TRBJ2-7|TRBV2|TRBD2|NA
TGTGCCAGCAGGGAGCGCGGACTAGCGGGAGCACCCGAGCAGTACTTC
CASRERGLAGAPEQYF
>TRBJ2-7|TRBV5-1|TRBD1|NA
TGCGCCAGCAGCTCACAGGGGGCGCCCTACGAGCAGTACTTC
CASSSQGAPYEQYF
>TRBJ2-2|TRBV6-1|NA|once
TGTGCCAGCAGTGAATCGACCGGGGAGCTGTTTTTT
CASSESTGELFF
>TRBJ2-2|TRBV28|NA|NA
TGTGCCAGCAGCAGAAACACCGGGGAGCTGTTTTTT
CASSRNTGELFF
>TRBJ1-5|TRBV6-5|NA|NA
TGTGCCAGCAGACCTGGACCGAGGGTCAATCAGCCCCAGCATTTT
CASRPGPRVNQPQHF
>TRBJ1-3|TRBV30|NA|once
TGTGCCTGGAGTTCTCGAAACAGGGCTGGAAACACCATATATTTT
CAWSSRNRAGNTIYF
>TRBJ2-7|TRBV12-3/TRBV12-4|NA|NA
TGTGCCAGCAGCCACGAGAGGTACGAGCAGTACTTC
CASSHERYEQYF
>TRBJ1-5|TRBV6-2/TRBV6-3|NA|NA
TGTGCCAGCAGTTATCACGGTGGCAATCAGCCCCAGCATTTT
CASSYHGGNQPQHF
>TRBJ2-7|TRBV6-5|NA|NA
TGTGCCAGCAGTTACTTAGGGGGTGGCTACGAGCAGTACTTC
CASSYLGGGYEQYF
>TRBJ2-7|TRBV19|TRBD1|NA
TGTGCCAGTAGTAAGACAGGGGTTCTCGGCGAGCCGTACTTC
CASSKTGVLGEPYF
>TRBJ1-1|TRBV7-8|NA|NA
TGTGCCAGCAGCTTAGTGGCGGGGAACACTGAAGCTTTCTTT
CASSLVAGNTEAFF
>TRBJ2-7|TRBV28|TRBD1|many
TGTGCCAGCGCCCGGGACAGGCCTTATCTGGGATCCTACGAGCAGTACTTC
CASARDRPYLGSYEQYF
>TRBJ2-2|TRBV19|TRBD1|NA
TGTGCCAGTAGACCCTACGGACAGGTTGCAGGGGGGGAGCTGTTTTTT
CASRPYGQVAGGELFF